The 2 T cell receptor beta chains below all came from one sample that was sequenced in a study of Graves' ophthalmopathy and Graves' hyperthyroidism. RNA transcripts provided the template for amplifying TCR beta CDR3 regions. HTBI primers were used in a first-round RT-PCR, which preceded a second-round multiplex PCR. TCRdb re-called the multiplex PCR reads through MiXCR, storing one row per CDR3 protein. The sample lists about half a million distinct CDR3 sequences, approximately 15% occurring once. Sequenced input: blood. All receptors derive from a woman in her twenties or thirties with Graves' ophthalmopathy.

At least ten counts were recorded for this clonotype. The V call is TRBV19, the J call TRBJ2-5; D is uncertain. The CDR3 totals 15 residues. Trimming took off 1 base at V and 4 bases at J, with 13 bases between the two ends. CDR1 is LNHDA and CDR2 is SQIVND in the germline V gene (reference sequence). CDR3 region: CASSIVGWRGETQYF. DNA for the CDR3: TGTGCCAGTAGTATAGTGGGGTGGCGAGGAGAGACCCAGTACTTC.

The rearrangement joins TRBV18 to TRBJ2-5; 11 nucleotides match TRBD1. The CDR3 is made up of 16 amino acids. Germline-derived CDR1 and CDR2 are KGHSH and LQKENI. The V and J ends lost 3 bases and 5 bases, in that order; junction bases with no gene match: 8. Here the CDR3 DNA reads TGTGCCAGCTCACCGGGGACAGGGGGACTGTTGGAGACCCAGTACTTC. Its translation is CASSPGTGGLLETQYF.